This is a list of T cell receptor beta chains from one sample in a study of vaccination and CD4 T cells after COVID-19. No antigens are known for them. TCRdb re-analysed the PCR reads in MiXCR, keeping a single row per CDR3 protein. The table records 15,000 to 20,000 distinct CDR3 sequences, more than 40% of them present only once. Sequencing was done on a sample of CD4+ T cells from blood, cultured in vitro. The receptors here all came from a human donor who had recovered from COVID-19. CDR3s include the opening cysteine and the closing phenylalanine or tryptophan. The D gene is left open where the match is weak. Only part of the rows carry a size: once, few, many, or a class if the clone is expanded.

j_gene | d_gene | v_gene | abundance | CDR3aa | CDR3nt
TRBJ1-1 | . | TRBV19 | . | CASSSPFAPDRTEAFF | TGTGCCAGTAGTTCTCCGTTCGCCCCGGACAGAACTGAAGCTTTCTTT
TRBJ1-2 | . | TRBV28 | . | CASRADMNYGYTF | TGTGCCAGCAGAGCCGACATGAACTATGGCTACACCTTC
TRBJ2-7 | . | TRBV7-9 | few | CASSFDTARQYF | TGTGCCAGCAGCTTTGATACCGCGAGGCAGTACTTC
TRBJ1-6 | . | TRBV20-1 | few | CSASFKRAYNSPLHF | TGCAGTGCTAGTTTTAAGCGCGCCTATAATTCACCCCTCCACTTT
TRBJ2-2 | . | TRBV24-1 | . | CATSQGTSNTGELFF | TGTGCCACCAGTCAGGGGACATCGAACACCGGGGAGCTGTTTTTT
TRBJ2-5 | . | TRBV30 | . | CAWNEEETQYF | TGTGCCTGGAACGAGGAAGAGACCCAGTACTTC
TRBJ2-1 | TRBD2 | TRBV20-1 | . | CSARDIRLAGVDEQFF | TGCAGTGCTAGAGATATTAGGCTAGCGGGAGTAGATGAGCAGTTCTTC
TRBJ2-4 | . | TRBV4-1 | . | CASSQDLGVAKNIQYF | TGCGCCAGCAGCCAAGATCTGGGGGTAGCCAAAAACATTCAGTACTTC
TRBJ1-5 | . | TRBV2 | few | CASSLARWGNQPQHF | TGTGCCAGCAGTTTAGCAAGGTGGGGGAATCAGCCCCAGCATTTT
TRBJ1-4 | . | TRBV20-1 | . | CSARDEKRGMGKLFF | TGCAGTGCTAGAGATGAAAAGAGGGGAATGGGAAAACTGTTTTTT
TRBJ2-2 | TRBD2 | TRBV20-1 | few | CSALSGGGSGELFF | TGCAGTGCTCTTAGCGGGGGAGGGTCCGGGGAGCTGTTTTTT
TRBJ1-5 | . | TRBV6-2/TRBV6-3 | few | CASKRGTPAEQPQHF | TGTGCCAGCAAACGTGGGACCCCCGCAGAGCAGCCCCAGCATTTT
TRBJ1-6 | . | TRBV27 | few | CASSSPAGWNSPLHF | TGTGCCAGCAGTTCCCCCGCAGGGTGGAATTCACCCCTCCACTTT
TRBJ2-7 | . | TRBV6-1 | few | CASSVSRVGYEQYF | TGTGCCAGCAGTGTAAGCAGGGTTGGCTACGAGCAGTACTTC
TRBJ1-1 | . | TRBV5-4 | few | CASSPPGRGTEAFF | TGTGCCAGCAGCCCCCCTGGGAGGGGGACTGAAGCTTTCTTT
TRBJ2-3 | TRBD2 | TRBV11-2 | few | CASSQAGVGTDTQYF | TGTGCCAGCAGCCAAGCGGGAGTTGGCACAGATACGCAGTATTTT
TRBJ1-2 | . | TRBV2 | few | CASSGRGGGSGYTF | TGTGCCAGCAGTGGACGCGGTGGGGGGAGTGGCTACACCTTC
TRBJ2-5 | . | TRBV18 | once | CASSPRRGETQYF | TGTGCCAGCTCACCACGGCGCGGAGAGACCCAGTACTTC
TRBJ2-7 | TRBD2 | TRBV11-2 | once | CASSLARGGPYEQYF | TGTGCCAGCAGCTTAGCACGCGGGGGGCCCTACGAGCAGTACTTC
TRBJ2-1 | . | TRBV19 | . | CASSTGTHNEQFF | TGTGCCAGTAGTACCGGGACCCACAATGAGCAGTTCTTC
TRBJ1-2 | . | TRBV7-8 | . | CASSLQTINGYTF | TGTGCCAGCAGCTTGCAGACGATCAATGGCTACACCTTC
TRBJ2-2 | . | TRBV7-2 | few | CASSSYGSTGELFF | TGTGCCAGCAGCTCTTACGGGAGCACCGGGGAGCTGTTTTTT
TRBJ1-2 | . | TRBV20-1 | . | CSARYYPGAGDGYTF | TGCAGTGCTAGATATTACCCGGGGGCCGGTGATGGCTACACCTTC
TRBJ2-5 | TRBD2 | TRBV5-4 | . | CASSRAASGRETQYF | TGTGCCAGCAGCCGAGCGGCTAGCGGACGAGAGACCCAGTACTTC
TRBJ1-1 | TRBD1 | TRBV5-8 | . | CASTPGDRLNTEAFF | TGTGCCAGCACCCCCGGGGACAGGCTGAACACTGAAGCTTTCTTT
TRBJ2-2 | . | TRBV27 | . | CASSFTLSRYLANTGELFF | TGTGCCAGCAGTTTCACACTTAGCCGTTACCTTGCCAACACCGGGGAGCTGTTTTTT
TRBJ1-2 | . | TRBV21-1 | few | CASSKDEDRAAYLGGYTF | TGTGCCAGCAGCAAAGATGAGGACAGGGCGGCCTATTTGGGCGGCTACACCTTC